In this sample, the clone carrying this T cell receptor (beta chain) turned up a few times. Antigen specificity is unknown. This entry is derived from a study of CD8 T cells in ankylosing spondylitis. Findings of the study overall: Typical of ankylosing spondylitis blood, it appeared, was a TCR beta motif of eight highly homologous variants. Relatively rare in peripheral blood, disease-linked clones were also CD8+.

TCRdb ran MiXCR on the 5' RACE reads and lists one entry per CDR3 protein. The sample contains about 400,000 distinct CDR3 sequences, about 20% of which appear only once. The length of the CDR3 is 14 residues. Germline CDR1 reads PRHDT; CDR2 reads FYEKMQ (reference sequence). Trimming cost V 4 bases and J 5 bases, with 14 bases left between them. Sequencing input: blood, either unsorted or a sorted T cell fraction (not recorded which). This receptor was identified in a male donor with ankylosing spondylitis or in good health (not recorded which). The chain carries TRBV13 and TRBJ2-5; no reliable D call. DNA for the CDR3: TGTGCCAGCAGCTCCCGCTCTAACCGCGAGACCCAGTACTTC. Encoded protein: CASSSRSNRETQYF.